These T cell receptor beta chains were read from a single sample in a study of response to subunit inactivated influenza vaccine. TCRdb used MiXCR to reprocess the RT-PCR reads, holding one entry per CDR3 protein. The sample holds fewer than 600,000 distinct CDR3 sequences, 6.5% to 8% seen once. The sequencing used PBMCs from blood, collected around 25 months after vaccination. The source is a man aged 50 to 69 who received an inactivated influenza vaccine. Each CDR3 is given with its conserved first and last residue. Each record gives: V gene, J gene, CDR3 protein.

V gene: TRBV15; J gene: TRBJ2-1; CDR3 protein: CATSREGWGGDEQFF
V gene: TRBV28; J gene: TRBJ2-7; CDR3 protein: CASSLLRLSYEQYF
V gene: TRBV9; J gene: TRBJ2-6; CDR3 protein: CASSVNPSGANVLTF
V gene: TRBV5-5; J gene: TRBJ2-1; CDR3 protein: CASSPLLGGTEQFF
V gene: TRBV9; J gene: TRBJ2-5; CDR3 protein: CASSVHLQETQYF
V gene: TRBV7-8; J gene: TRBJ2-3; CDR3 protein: CASSSKRAARTDTQYF
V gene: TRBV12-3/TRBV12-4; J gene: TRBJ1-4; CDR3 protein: CASSLTGAGEKLFF
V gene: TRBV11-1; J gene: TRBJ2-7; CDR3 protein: CASSSYRDSYEQYF
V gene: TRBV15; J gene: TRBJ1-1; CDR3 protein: CATSRGDRGGTEAFF
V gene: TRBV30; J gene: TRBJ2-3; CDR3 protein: CAWSPLGEGVKTDTQYF
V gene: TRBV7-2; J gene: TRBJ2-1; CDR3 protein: CASSFASHEQFF
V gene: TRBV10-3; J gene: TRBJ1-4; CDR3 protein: CAISDLSGSSEKLFF
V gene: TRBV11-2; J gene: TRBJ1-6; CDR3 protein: CASSLGYGGKTPLHF
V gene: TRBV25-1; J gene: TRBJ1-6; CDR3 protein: CASSGDKNSPLHF
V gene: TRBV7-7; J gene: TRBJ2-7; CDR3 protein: CASSPLGSGSGGEQYF
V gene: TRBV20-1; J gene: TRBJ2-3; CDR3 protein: CSAAGLAGRGQYF
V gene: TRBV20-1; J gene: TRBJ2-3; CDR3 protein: CSARAGSRTDTQYF
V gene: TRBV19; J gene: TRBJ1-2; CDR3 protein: CASHQGNYGPNYGYTF
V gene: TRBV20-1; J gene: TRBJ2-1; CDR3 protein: CSASRGLSYNEQFF
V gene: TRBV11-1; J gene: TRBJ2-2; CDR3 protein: CASSLEGQGRGGGELFF
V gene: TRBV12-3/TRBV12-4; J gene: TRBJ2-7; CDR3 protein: CASSLGPDEQYF
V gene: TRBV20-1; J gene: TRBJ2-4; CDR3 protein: CSAPGGPPNIQYF
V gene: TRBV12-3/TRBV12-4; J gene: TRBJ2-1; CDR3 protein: CASSLGGTSGQFF
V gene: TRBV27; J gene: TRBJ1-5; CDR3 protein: CASRPTSGGWQPQHF
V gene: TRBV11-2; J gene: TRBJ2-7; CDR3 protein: CASSLDQTSYEQYF
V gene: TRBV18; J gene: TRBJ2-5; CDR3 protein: CASSHIPSETQYF
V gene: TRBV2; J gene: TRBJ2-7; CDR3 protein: CASSQDTSHLYEQYF
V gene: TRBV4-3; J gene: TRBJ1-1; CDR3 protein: CASSPGGTPNTEAFF
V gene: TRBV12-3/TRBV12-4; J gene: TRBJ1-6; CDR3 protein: CASSPSQSGASPLHF
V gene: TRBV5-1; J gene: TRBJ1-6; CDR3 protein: CASSSGHQNSPLHF
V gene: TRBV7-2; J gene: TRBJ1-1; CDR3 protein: CASSLSTEAFF
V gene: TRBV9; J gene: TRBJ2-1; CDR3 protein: CASSVSGDGGFEQFF
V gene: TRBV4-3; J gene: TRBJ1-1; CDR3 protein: CASSQAGDTEAFF
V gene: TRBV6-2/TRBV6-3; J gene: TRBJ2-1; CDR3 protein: CASSIAGAPSYNEQFF
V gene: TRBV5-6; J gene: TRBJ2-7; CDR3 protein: CASSFSLLAGETYEQYF
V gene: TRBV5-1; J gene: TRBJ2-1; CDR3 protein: CASGTSLDRGLSYNEQFF
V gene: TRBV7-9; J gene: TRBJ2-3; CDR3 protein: CASSLSASGYTDTQYF
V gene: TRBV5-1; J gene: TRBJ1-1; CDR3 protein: CASSLEQGNTEAFF
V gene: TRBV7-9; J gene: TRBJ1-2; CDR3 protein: CASSLASGQGTNGYTF
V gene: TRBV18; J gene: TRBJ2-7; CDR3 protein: CASSPGSSSSYEQYF
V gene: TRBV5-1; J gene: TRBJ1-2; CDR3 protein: CASSPDSNSGYTF
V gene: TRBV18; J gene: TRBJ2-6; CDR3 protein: CASSPQQGASGANVLTF
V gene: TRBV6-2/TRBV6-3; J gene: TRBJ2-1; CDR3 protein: CASRDIHEQFF
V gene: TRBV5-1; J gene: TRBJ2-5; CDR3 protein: CASSLERMSQETQYF